This T cell receptor beta chain derives from a study of CD4+ T cells in melanoma. This clone appeared once. The antigen is undetermined. Study-wide findings and caveats: Neoantigen-specific CD4+ T cells in melanoma reportedly had diverse differentiation states. CD8+ T cell, macrophage and B cell function reportedly correlated with neoantigen-specific CD4+ T cells.

This CDR3 region has 15 residues. Germline lookup yields CDR1 SGHDN and CDR2 FVKESK. V was clipped by 4 bases and J by 5 bases; unmatched bases: 5. Here immunoSEQ multiplex PCR was the method, and the copy in TCRdb shows in-frame clones only, minus some. Of about 50,000 clones in the sample, 89% were seen once. The gene calls are TRBV14 and TRBJ1-4, with TRBD1 matching 9 bases. The sample consisted of peripheral blood. The TCR sequence derives from a human donor with melanoma. For the CDR3, the DNA is TGTGCCAGCAGCCGATGGGGACAGGGAAATGAAAAACTGTTTTTT. It specifies CASSRWGQGNEKLFF.